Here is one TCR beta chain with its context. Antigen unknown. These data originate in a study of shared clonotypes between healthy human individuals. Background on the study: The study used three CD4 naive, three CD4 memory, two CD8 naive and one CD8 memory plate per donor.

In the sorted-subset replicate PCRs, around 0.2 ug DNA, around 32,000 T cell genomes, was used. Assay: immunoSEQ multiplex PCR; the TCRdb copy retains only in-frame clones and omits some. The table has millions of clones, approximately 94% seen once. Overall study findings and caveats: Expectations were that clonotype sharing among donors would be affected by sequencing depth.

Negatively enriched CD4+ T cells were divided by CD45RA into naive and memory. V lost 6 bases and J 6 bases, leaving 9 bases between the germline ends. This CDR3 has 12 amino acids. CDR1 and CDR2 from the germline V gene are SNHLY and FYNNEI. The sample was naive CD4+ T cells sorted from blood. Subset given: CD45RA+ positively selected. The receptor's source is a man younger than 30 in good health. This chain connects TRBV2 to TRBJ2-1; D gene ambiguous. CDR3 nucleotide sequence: TGTGCCAGCAGAGGCGAGCTCAATGAGCAGTTCTTC. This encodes CASRGELNEQFF.